This entry describes one TCR beta chain. No antigen is known for it. The CDR3 contains 15 residues. V shed 6 bases, J shed 6 bases, and the junction held 6 bases outside the gene matches. Germline-derived CDR1 and CDR2 are SNHLY and FYNNEI. These data belong to a study of cytomegalovirus exposure and HLA in healthy donors. Study outcomes and limitations: Versus the approximately 700-donor mean, an Asian-associated ancestry cluster reportedly showed fewer N-insertions in a later analysis.

Vbeta (60) and Jbeta (13) primers were used in the PCR. This table comes from immunoSEQ multiplex PCR, and its TCRdb copy is limited to in-frame clones, with some not included. The sample has 100,000 to 150,000 clones; 65% to 75% are singletons. Sequencing was done on a sample of PBMCs. The chain links TRBV2 to TRBJ2-1; 12 bases map to TRBD2. This sequence was found in a man aged 40-55 years in good health and CMV-seropositive. As DNA, the CDR3 is TGTGCCAGCAGAGTCCTAGCGGGAGGGGGCAATGAGCAGTTCTTC. It specifies CASRVLAGGGNEQFF.